These T cell receptor beta chains were read from a single sample in a study of monozygotic twins with inflammatory bowel disease. TCRdb derives one entry per CDR3 protein from the 5' RACE reads, leaving out DNA. The listing records around 450,000 distinct CDR3 sequences. Sequencing was carried out using blood. These receptors were taken from a human donor with ulcerative colitis or Crohn's disease, or a healthy co-twin of an affected twin (not recorded which). Both conserved end residues are part of each CDR3.

J gene,V gene,CDR3 protein
TRBJ1-3,TRBV12-3/TRBV12-4,CASSRQTTGSGNTIYF
TRBJ2-4,TRBV7-2,CASSFVQGTAKNIQYF
TRBJ1-1,TRBV27,CASSGPTGNTEAFF
TRBJ2-3,TRBV27,CASSRGTSVTDTQYF
TRBJ2-7,TRBV18,CASSPGRLTYEQYF
TRBJ1-2,TRBV7-8,CASSLGDGPAGGYTF
TRBJ2-2,TRBV10-3,CEGDLSFTGELFF
TRBJ1-1,TRBV5-8,CASSIRRVSHTEAFF
TRBJ1-2,TRBV24-1,CATSDRQGGSYGYTF
TRBJ2-1,TRBV4-2,CASSQGRRLSSYNEQFF
TRBJ1-2,TRBV12-3/TRBV12-4,CASSFGQGNYGYTF
TRBJ2-7,TRBV5-1,CASSLDPGANEQYF
TRBJ1-3,TRBV11-2,CASSARGLETFSGNTIYF
TRBJ2-5,TRBV5-1,CASRSPGQTFGTQYF
TRBJ2-1,TRBV2,CASRFQWEQFF
TRBJ1-2,TRBV6-5,CASSPRQGASYGYTF
TRBJ2-1,TRBV15,CATSSGGATYNEQFF
TRBJ2-3,TRBV7-9,CASSLRTVRADTQYF
TRBJ2-1,TRBV6-2/TRBV6-3,CASSYSGVREQFF
TRBJ1-5,TRBV20-1,CSARSDPSNQPQHF
TRBJ2-2,TRBV2,CASSVNSGGELFF
TRBJ1-5,TRBV2,CASGWSSNQPQHF
TRBJ1-2,TRBV5-1,CASSQGQGGLYGYTF